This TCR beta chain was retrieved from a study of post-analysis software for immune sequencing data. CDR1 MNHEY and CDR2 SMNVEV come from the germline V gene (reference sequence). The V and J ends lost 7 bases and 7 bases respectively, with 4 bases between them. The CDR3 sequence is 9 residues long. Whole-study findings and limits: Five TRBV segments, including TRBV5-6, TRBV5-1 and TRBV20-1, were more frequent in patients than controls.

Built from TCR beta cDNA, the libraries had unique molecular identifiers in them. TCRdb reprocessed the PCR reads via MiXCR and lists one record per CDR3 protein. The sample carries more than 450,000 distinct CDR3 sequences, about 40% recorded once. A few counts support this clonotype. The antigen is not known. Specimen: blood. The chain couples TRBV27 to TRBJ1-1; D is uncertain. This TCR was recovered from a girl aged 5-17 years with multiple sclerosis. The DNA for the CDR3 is TGTGCCAGCATTCTTGAAGCTTTCTTT. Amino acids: CASILEAFF.